Shown below are 28 T cell receptor beta chains from a single sample sequenced in a study of blood T cells in healthy people across ages. Alongside a J-beta primer mix, a sample-barcoded 5' primer served in a second PCR lasting roughly 7 to 11 cycles. TCRdb recomputed calls from the 5' RACE reads with MiXCR, one row per CDR3 protein. This table has some 850,000 distinct CDR3 sequences, 25% to 30% appearing once. These data were also filed under a second study, of T cells of mothers and their children.

The source material was blood. These receptors were collected from a boy aged 5-17 years in good health.

This clonotype was detected a few times. The chain combines TRBV5-1 with TRBJ2-5; maybe TRBD1 (7 bases). The CDR3 consists of 15 residues. Germline assignment: CDR1 SGHRS and CDR2 YFSETQ. The V and J ends lost 6 bases and 1 base respectively, with 16 bases between them. The chain's CDR3 is CASKMSGGPQETQYF. The CDR3 DNA sequence: TGCGCCAGCAAGATGTCAGGGGGGCCCCAAGAGACCCAGTACTTC.

The V and J genes are TRBV5-1 and TRBJ2-5, with 7 bases matching TRBD2. Matching the DNA end better, TRBJ2-7 makes the J call doubtful. This CDR3 contains 16 residues. CDR1 is SGHRS, CDR2 YFSETQ, per germline. The CDR3 is CASSSPPSGGSYEQYF. In DNA, the CDR3 is TGCGCCAGCAGCTCCCCTCCATCGGGGGGCTCCTACGAGCAGTACTTC.

V is TRBV5-1 and J is TRBJ2-3, with D tentatively TRBD1 (6 bases). This CDR3 is 15 amino acids long. Trimming took 3 bases from V and 0 from J, leaving 11 bases between them. Germline CDR1 and CDR2: SGHRS and YFSETQ. In nucleotides, the CDR3 is TGCGCCAGCAGCTCCGGGACAACTAGCACAGATACGCAGTATTTT. It is translated as CASSSGTTSTDTQYF.

This chain uses TRBV10-1 with TRBJ2-3; either TRBD1 or TRBD2 may fit D (5 bases each). Trimming stripped 9 bases from V and 4 bases from J, with 17 bases between. This CDR3 has 14 amino acids. Germline CDR1 WNHNN, CDR2 SYGVQD (reference sequence). CDR3: CASASRDRADTQYF. The CDR3 DNA sequence: TGCGCCAGTGCATCGAGGGACCGGGCAGATACGCAGTATTTT.

The rearrangement joins TRBV28 to TRBJ2-7; 9 nucleotides align to TRBD1. The V segment lost 6 bases and the J segment 7 bases; nucleotides outside the gene matches: 10. The CDR3 has 14 residues. Germline V gene lookup returns CDR1 MDHEN and CDR2 SYDVKM. This chain's CDR3 is CASRLRDRALEQYF. The CDR3 DNA sequence: TGTGCCAGCAGACTCCGGGACAGGGCTTTAGAGCAGTACTTC.

The chain couples TRBV5-6 to TRBJ2-5; D ambiguous. Matching the DNA end better, TRBJ2-7 makes the J call doubtful. CDR3 length equals 14 residues. Germline assignment: CDR1 SGHDT and CDR2 YYEEEE. Here the CDR3 DNA reads TGTGCCAGCAGCTTGGACGGAGTCTCCTACGAGCAGTACTTC. It translates to CASSLDGVSYEQYF.

V usage is TRBV12-3 or TRBV12-4 and J usage is TRBJ2-7, with D unclear. The CDR3 covers 13 residues. V gave up 5 bases and J gave up 3 bases, with 11 bases separating them. The CDR3 reads CASSPNSDYEQYF. The CDR3 DNA sequence: TGTGCCAGCAGTCCAAACTCCGACTACGAGCAGTACTTC.

The chain combines TRBV7-3 with TRBJ1-2, with D perhaps matching TRBD1 (5 bases). The V gene's germline CDR1 is SGHTA and CDR2 FQGTGA. CDR3 size: 11 residues. V lost 4 bases to trimming and J lost 13 bases, with 13 bases between them. The DNA of the CDR3 is TGTGCCAGCAGCTCAGCGGGACCTGTCACCTTC. As protein: CASSSAGPVTF.

J is TRBJ2-7 and V is TRBV6-1; 11 bases map to TRBD1. V lost 10 bases and J lost 4; bases outside the gene matches: 6. The V gene's germline CDR1 is MNHNS and CDR2 SASEGT. The length of the CDR3 is 13 residues. The DNA of the CDR3 is TGTGCCACTACCGGGACAGGGGGTTACGAGCAGTACTTC. Its protein is CATTGTGGYEQYF.

The chain recombines TRBV24-1 with TRBJ2-5; tentatively, D is TRBD1 (7 bases). There are 15 residues in the CDR3. Germline CDR1 is KGHDR and CDR2 is SFDVKD. V was trimmed by 4 bases and J by 2 bases, leaving 13 bases between them. CDR3 residues: CATSETRDSQETQYF. The CDR3 coding sequence is TGTGCCACCAGTGAGACGCGGGACAGTCAAGAGACCCAGTACTTC.

The CDR3 is CAISENRLSNTEAFF. CDR3 DNA: TGTGCCATCAGTGAGAACCGGCTATCGAACACTGAAGCTTTCTTT. The chain employs TRBV10-3 and TRBJ1-1; D gene uncertain. V lost 2 bases, J lost 1 base, and 11 bases lay in between. Germline CDR1 and CDR2: ENHRY and SYGVKD. CDR3 length equals 15 residues.

There are many counts of this clonotype. The genes are TRBV2 and TRBJ1-1; 7 bases line up with TRBD1. CDR3 length: 14 amino acids. Germline trimming cut 6 bases from V and 0 bases from J; bases unmatched to any gene: 4. Per the germline V gene, CDR1 is SNHLY and CDR2 is FYNNEI. CDR3 DNA sequence: TGTGCCAGCAGGGAGACAGGGTTGAACACTGAAGCTTTCTTT. Encoded protein: CASRETGLNTEAFF.

In its sample, this clonotype was seen a few times. CDR3 sequence (DNA): TGCAGCGTTGAACGTCGTTACGAGCAGTACTTC. Translation gives CSVERRYEQYF. The chain links TRBV29-1 to TRBJ2-7; D unresolved. Trimming stripped 2 bases from V and 4 bases from J, with 6 bases between. The V gene's germline CDR1 is SQVTM and CDR2 ANQGSEA. This CDR3 comprises 11 residues.

The genes are TRBV4-1 and TRBJ2-3, with 13 bases aligning to TRBD2. Germline V gene lookup returns CDR1 MGHRA and CDR2 YSYEKL. Losses at the gene ends were 2 bases for V and 2 bases for J; bases not matched to a gene: 10. There are 19 residues in the CDR3. The CDR3 coding sequence is TGCGCCAGCAGCCAAACCGGGACTAGCGGGGCAATTTCCACAGATACGCAGTATTTT. This sequence encodes CASSQTGTSGAISTDTQYF.

V usage is TRBV24-1 and J usage is TRBJ2-1, with D maybe TRBD1 (5 bases). The tail of the sequence fits TRBJ2-7 better, so the J call may be wrong. The germline V gene encodes CDR1 KGHDR and CDR2 SFDVKD. The CDR3 spans 18 residues. Here the CDR3 DNA reads TGTGCCACCAGTGGGAATGTCCTAGGGGCCTCCATGGACTACGAGCAGTACTTC. It is translated as CATSGNVLGASMDYEQYF.

This clonotype was recorded a few times. V and J are TRBV6-2 or TRBV6-3 and TRBJ2-7, with D possibly TRBD1 on 6 matching bases. Germline CDR1 and CDR2: MNHEY and SVGEGT. This CDR3 region has 14 residues. The V end lost 2 bases, the J end lost 0 bases, and 8 bases lay between the germline ends. The CDR3 sequence: CASSYRGNSYEQYF. CDR3 sequence (DNA): TGTGCCAGCAGTTACAGGGGGAACTCCTACGAGCAGTACTTC.

Many counts were recorded for this clonotype. The rearrangement uses TRBV3-1 and TRBJ2-1; 9 bases agree with TRBD2. V lost 6 bases and J lost 8; bases outside the gene matches: 11. Per the germline V gene, CDR1 is LGHDT and CDR2 is YNNKEL (reference sequence). The CDR3 is made up of 15 amino acids. The CDR3 reads CASRHLAGLTDEQFF. CDR3 DNA sequence: TGTGCCAGCAGACATCTAGCGGGGCTCACGGATGAGCAGTTCTTC.

The V gene is TRBV4-1, the J gene TRBJ1-2, with D possibly TRBD1 on 5 matching bases. The length of the CDR3 is 16 residues. V was clipped by 1 base and J by 6 bases, with 18 bases between them. Germline-derived CDR1 and CDR2 are MGHRA and YSYEKL. CDR3 region: CASSQVSDAGRDGYTF. CDR3 bases: TGCGCCAGCAGCCAAGTTTCCGACGCAGGGCGAGATGGCTACACCTTC.

The rearrangement links TRBV7-7 to TRBJ2-5; D possibly corresponds to TRBD1 (5 bases). Looked up from germline, CDR1 is SSHAT and CDR2 is FNYEAQ (reference sequence). The CDR3 sequence is 12 residues long. Between the trimmed V and J ends, which lost 1 base and 7 bases, there was a span of 7 bases. CDR3 loop: CASSLEGLTQYF. CDR3 sequence (DNA): TGTGCCAGCAGCTTAGAGGGGCTGACCCAGTACTTC.

This rearrangement joins TRBV28 to TRBJ1-1; D might be TRBD1 (6 bases). Germline CDR1 MDHEN, CDR2 SYDVKM. The CDR3 has 12 residues. V gave up 7 bases and J gave up 4 bases, with 10 bases separating them. The CDR3 DNA follows: TGTGCCAGCAACAGGGAGGGCACTGAAGCTTTCTTT. This codes for CASNREGTEAFF.

The CDR3 DNA sequence: TGCAGTGCAACCAGACAGGGGATTTGGAATGAGCAGTTCTTC. Translating it yields CSATRQGIWNEQFF. The chain has TRBV20-1 and TRBJ2-5; 8 nucleotides line up with TRBD1. With the DNA end fitting TRBJ2-1 better, the J assignment may be wrong. The V gene's germline CDR1 is DFQATT and CDR2 SNEGSKA (reference sequence). This CDR3 comprises 14 residues.

This clonotype was seen more than once but under ten times. The rearrangement uses TRBV29-1 and TRBJ2-7; possibly TRBD1 for D (5 bases). The CDR3 is 12 amino acids. The V end was cut by 2 bases, the J end by 2 bases, with 7 bases between. Per the germline V gene, CDR1 is SQVTM and CDR2 is ANQGSEA. CDR3 in DNA: TGCAGCGTTGAAAAGGGGACCTACGAGCAGTACTTC. Translating gives CSVEKGTYEQYF.

This clonotype turned up a few times. The CDR3 DNA reads as TGCAGTGCCCGATCTGGCGGGGGGCGACGGGGGGAGACCCAGTACTTC. Translating it yields CSARSGGGRRGETQYF. This chain joins TRBV20-1 and TRBJ2-5; TRBD2 aligns across 8 bases. The CDR3 length is 16 residues. The germline V gene has CDR1 DFQATT and CDR2 SNEGSKA (reference sequence). J was trimmed by 5 bases and V by 6 bases; bases with no gene match: 17.

The rearrangement uses TRBV11-2 and TRBJ2-5; 8 positions agree with TRBD2. V lost 5 bases and J lost 7; bases outside the gene matches: 9. The germline V gene has CDR1 SGHAT and CDR2 FQNNGV. This CDR3 has 14 amino acids. CDR3 nucleotides: TGTGCCAGCAGCACGAGCGGGGGCCCCGGGACCCAGTACTTC. Translating it yields CASSTSGGPGTQYF. The whole variable domain, filled in from reference TRBV11-2 and TRBJ2-5, reads EAGVAQSPRYKIIEKRQSVAFWCNPISGHATLYWYQQILGQGPKLLIQFQNNGVVDDSQLPKDRFSAERLKGVDSTLKIQPAKLEDSAVYLCASSTSGGPGTQYFGPGTRLLVL.

This clonotype was counted only a few times. This chain joins TRBV29-1 and TRBJ2-7, with D perhaps being TRBD1 or TRBD2 (6 bases each). Trimming pared 3 bases from V and 2 bases from J, leaving 11 bases between. In germline, CDR1 is SQVTM, CDR2 ANQGSEA. The CDR3 loop spans 13 amino acids. The CDR3 coding sequence is TGCAGCGTTGATCGGGGGCAAGCCTACGAGCAGTACTTC. Its protein product is CSVDRGQAYEQYF.

The rearrangement links TRBV4-1 to TRBJ2-1; 7 positions agree with TRBD2. With the DNA end fitting TRBJ2-5 better, the J assignment may be wrong. CDR1 MGHRA and CDR2 YSYEKL come from the germline V gene. The CDR3 has 15 residues. CDR3 in DNA: TGCGCCAGCAGCCAAGTTGTCAGGGAGGGAGAGACCCAGTACTTC. Translation: CASSQVVREGETQYF.

The sample holds a few counts of this clonotype. J is TRBJ2-4 and V is TRBV2; 7 bases are a match to TRBD1. Germline CDR1 and CDR2: SNHLY and FYNNEI. The CDR3 is 14 amino acids. After removal of 10 bases from V and 3 bases from J, the junction contained 9 bases not matched to a gene. The CDR3 is CATRQGIVKNIQYF. In nucleotides, the CDR3 is TGTGCCACCAGACAGGGTATAGTCAAAAACATTCAGTACTTC.

This clonotype turned up a few times. The chain has TRBV21-1 and TRBJ1-2. TRBV21-1 is termed a pseudogene. There are 12 residues in the CDR3. As DNA, the CDR3 is TGTGCCAGCACCACATCCCTCTATGGCTACACCTTC. Protein sequence: CASTTSLYGYTF.